The 32 T cell receptor beta chains below were found in one sample sequenced in a study of blood T cell repertoires in COVID-19 (dated by TCRdb to about 2020). Receptor libraries were prepared by the immunoSEQ multiplex PCR assay. Not all clones reach the TCRdb copy of this immuneACCESS table, which keeps in-frame sequences only. Checked studies attribute under half of the gap to unresolved V genes and leave the rest unexplained. The sample table contains roughly 350,000 clones; only one count was recorded for 91% of them. The ten largest clonotypes hold 2.5% to 4% of the sample. The sequenced material came from peripheral blood. All receptors derive from a woman in her late teens or twenties who had recovered from COVID-19.

The chain is built from TRBV18 and TRBJ1-2; 11 bases map to TRBD1. The germline CDR1 and CDR2 sequences are KGHSH and LQKENI. The V gene end was trimmed by 4 bases and the J gene end by 8 bases; junction bases not matched to a gene: 3. This CDR3 has 13 amino acids. Here the CDR3 DNA reads TGTGCCAGCTCACAGGGACAGGGGGAAGGCTACACCTTC. It codes for CASSQGQGEGYTF.

V usage is TRBV27 and J usage is TRBJ2-3; possible D gene TRBD1, 5 bases. The CDR3 sequence is 16 residues long. The V end lost 3 bases, the J end lost 0 bases, and 13 bases lay between the germline ends. The germline V gene encodes CDR1 MNHEY and CDR2 SMNVEV (reference sequence). CDR3 nucleotides: TGTGCCAGCAGTTTGACGTTTAGGGGCAGCACAGATACGCAGTATTTT. This encodes CASSLTFRGSTDTQYF.

V gene TRBV4-3 combines with J gene TRBJ2-3, with TRBD2 matching over 10 bases. After removal of 6 bases from V and 2 bases from J, the junction contained 11 bases not matched to a gene. Germline V gene lookup returns CDR1 LGHNA and CDR2 YSLEER. The CDR3 totals 17 residues. Here the CDR3 DNA reads TGCGCCAGCAGAAAACAGTCCGGACTAGCGGACACAGATACGCAGTATTTT. Amino acids: CASRKQSGLADTDTQYF.

The genes are TRBV5-6 and TRBJ2-2; 8 bases are shared with TRBD1. The germline gives CDR1 SGHDT, CDR2 YYEEEE. The V and J ends lost 4 bases and 0 bases, in that order; junction bases with no gene match: 5. The CDR3 extends over 16 amino acids. The CDR3 nucleotides read TGTGCCAGCAGCATGTGGACAGGGTCGAACACCGGGGAGCTGTTTTTT. This gives the protein CASSMWTGSNTGELFF.

The chain couples TRBV30 to TRBJ1-1; the D is unclear. CDR3 size: 13 residues. The V and J ends lost 0 bases and 0 bases respectively, with 5 bases between them. CDR1 GTSNPN and CDR2 SVGIG come from the germline V gene (reference sequence). In DNA form, the CDR3 reads TGTGCCTGGAGTGTACTCCTGAACACTGAAGCTTTCTTT. It translates to CAWSVLLNTEAFF.

This clone was observed once. The chain recombines TRBV10-3 with TRBJ2-3, with 10 bases lining up with TRBD1. The V segment lost 8 bases and the J segment 4 bases; nucleotides outside the gene matches: 6. This CDR3 spans 14 amino acids. Per germline, CDR1 ENHRY and CDR2 SYGVKD. The CDR3 is CAIRAGQGSDTQYF. The CDR3 DNA sequence: TGTGCCATCCGGGCGGGACAGGGGTCAGATACGCAGTATTTT.

The rearrangement joins TRBV5-4 to TRBJ1-4, with D perhaps matching TRBD1 (5 bases). Germline V gene lookup returns CDR1 SGHNT and CDR2 YYREEE (reference sequence). The length of the CDR3 is 15 residues. V was cut by 4 bases and J by 4 bases, with 14 bases left in between. The CDR3: CASSRGTAFNEKLFF. DNA for the CDR3: TGTGCCAGCAGCCGCGGGACGGCCTTTAATGAAAAACTGTTTTTT.

The genes are TRBV12-3 or TRBV12-4 and TRBJ1-1, with D maybe TRBD1 (5 bases). This CDR3 spans 12 amino acids. V was pared by 4 bases and J by 5 bases, with 8 bases between. CDR3 nucleotide sequence: TGTGCCAGCAGTTGGGGGGGAACTGAAGCTTTCTTT. Translation gives CASSWGGTEAFF.

This clone was found once. V is TRBV27 and J is TRBJ2-1, with TRBD2 matching 10 bases. V dropped 5 bases and J dropped 3; count of bases not matched to a gene: 10. In germline, CDR1 is MNHEY, CDR2 SMNVEV (reference sequence). The CDR3 has 17 amino acids. In nucleotides, the CDR3 is TGTGCCAGCAGTCGTAGTAGCGGGAGGACAATCTACAATGAGCAGTTCTTC. Its translation: CASSRSSGRTIYNEQFF.

The chain couples TRBV10-3 to TRBJ2-3; D gene uncertain. The germline V gene has CDR1 ENHRY and CDR2 SYGVKD. This CDR3 spans 16 amino acids. Trimming left V 0 bases short and J 0 bases short, with 10 bases between. CDR3 nucleotides: TGTGCCATCAGTGAGTCTCAGCGCCCTAGCACAGATACGCAGTATTTT. This encodes CAISESQRPSTDTQYF.

This rearrangement joins TRBV7-9 to TRBJ2-1; 11 positions match TRBD2. V dropped 5 bases and J dropped 2; count of bases not matched to a gene: 2. This CDR3 contains 15 residues. CDR1 is SEHNR and CDR2 is FQNEAQ in the germline V gene (reference sequence). The CDR3 sequence is CASSPTSGTYNEQFF. DNA of the CDR3: TGTGCCAGCAGCCCGACTAGCGGGACCTACAATGAGCAGTTCTTC. The full variable domain, rest sourced from reference TRBV7-9 and TRBJ2-1, is DTGVSQNPRHKITKRGQNVTFRCDPISEHNRLYWYRQTLGQGPEFLTYFQNEAQLEKSRLLSDRFSAERPKGSFSTLEIQRTEQGDSAMYLCASSPTSGTYNEQFFGPGTRLTVL.

The V gene is TRBV4-3, the J gene TRBJ1-2, with TRBD1 identical over 7 bases. After removal of 1 base from V and 0 bases from J, the junction contained 14 bases not matched to a gene. This CDR3 has 19 amino acids. Germline assignment: CDR1 LGHNA and CDR2 YSLEER. The CDR3, as DNA: TGCGCCAGCAGCCAAGGGGTAATAGGGGGCGTTGGGGCTAACTATGGCTACACCTTC. Translating gives CASSQGVIGGVGANYGYTF.

The chain joins TRBV11-2 to TRBJ2-1, with 7 positions matching TRBD2. V lost 0 bases and J lost 2; bases outside the gene matches: 10. Germline V lookup: CDR1 SGHAT, CDR2 FQNNGV. The length of the CDR3 is 18 residues. In nucleotides, the CDR3 is TGTGCCAGCAGCTTAGATGTCAGTGGCGGGAGCCCCTACAATGAGCAGTTCTTC. It codes for CASSLDVSGGSPYNEQFF. Full variable domain (outside the CDR3, taken from reference TRBV11-2 and TRBJ2-1): EAGVAQSPRYKIIEKRQSVAFWCNPISGHATLYWYQQILGQGPKLLIQFQNNGVVDDSQLPKDRFSAERLKGVDSTLKIQPAKLEDSAVYLCASSLDVSGGSPYNEQFFGPGTRLTVL.

The chain employs TRBV3-1 (or the pseudogene TRBV3-2) and TRBJ2-2; the D is unclear. The CDR3 has 19 residues. In germline, CDR1 is LGHDT, CDR2 YNNKEL (reference sequence). Trimming cost V 0 bases and J 7 bases, with 24 bases left between them. The CDR3 DNA is TGTGCCAGCAGCCAAGAGAGTATTAGCTCGTACTGCTTATGCGGGGAGCTGTTTTTT. Residues: CASSQESISSYCLCGELFF.

This chain connects TRBV7-8 to TRBJ2-1, with D unresolved. The germline V gene has CDR1 SGHVS and CDR2 FQNEAQ. The CDR3 sequence is 12 residues long. V lost 5 bases, J lost 9 bases, and 11 bases lay in between. CDR3 amino acids: CASSPIRGEQFF. Here the CDR3 DNA reads TGTGCCAGCAGCCCTATCCGAGGTGAGCAGTTCTTC.

V and J are TRBV3-1 (or the pseudogene TRBV3-2) and TRBJ1-1; D unresolved. This CDR3 has 13 residues. V gave up 1 base and J gave up 5 bases, with 8 bases separating them. Germline V lookup: CDR1 LGHDT, CDR2 YNNKEL (reference sequence). Written as DNA, the CDR3 is TGTGCCAGCAGCCAAGTCAGTGGTACTGAAGCTTTCTTT. It is translated as CASSQVSGTEAFF.

This clone is a singleton in its sample. The chain joins TRBV18 to TRBJ1-2; D is possibly TRBD1 (5 bases). Trimming pared 3 bases from V and 0 bases from J, leaving 32 bases between. The CDR3 is 22 residues long. Germline V gene sequence: CDR1 KGHSH, CDR2 LQKENI. DNA of the CDR3: TGTGCCAGCTCACCGGTTGGCGTTTTGGGGCAAGCGACCTTGACCTCTAACTATGGCTACACCTTC. It encodes CASSPVGVLGQATLTSNYGYTF.

Comment on this clone: The junction departs from germline at one end; a sequencing error may be responsible. The chain carries TRBV7-2 and TRBJ2-3; 10 nucleotides line up with TRBD2. The CDR3 has 14 residues. From germline, CDR1 is SGHTA and CDR2 FQGNSA. The CDR3 reads CASSLAGGGLTQYF. The CDR3 coding sequence is TGTGCCAGCAGTTTAGCGGGAGGTGGTTTAACGCAGTATTTT.

V usage is TRBV24-1 and J usage is TRBJ2-2; 7 bases fit TRBD2. CDR3 length: 15 amino acids. J lost 1 base, V lost 3 bases, and 1 base had no gene match. CDR1 and CDR2 from the germline V gene are KGHDR and SFDVKD. CDR3 in amino acids: CATSDAGENTGELFF. The CDR3 nucleotides read TGTGCCACCAGTGATGCGGGAGAGAACACCGGGGAGCTGTTTTTT.

J is TRBJ1-5 and V is TRBV6-2 or TRBV6-3; D is perhaps TRBD1 (5 bases). Germline loops: CDR1 MNHEY, CDR2 SVGEGT. V was clipped by 6 bases and J by 2 bases, with 14 bases between them. CDR3 size: 15 residues. The CDR3: CASSGGSLGNQPQHF. CDR3 bases: TGTGCCAGCAGCGGGGGGAGTCTCGGCAATCAGCCCCAGCATTTT.

This sequence joins TRBV6-6 and TRBJ1-1; TRBD1 aligns across 10 bases. The V gene's germline CDR1 is MNHNY and CDR2 SVGAGI (reference sequence). The CDR3 is made up of 16 amino acids. V shed 5 bases, J shed 1 base, and the junction held 7 bases outside the gene matches. CDR3 loop: CASSRQGANRNTEAFF. In nucleotides, the CDR3 is TGTGCCAGCAGTCGACAGGGGGCAAATAGGAACACTGAAGCTTTCTTT.

V and J are TRBV9 and TRBJ1-2, with 9 positions matching TRBD1. Germline-derived CDR1 and CDR2 are SGDLS and YYNGEE. The CDR3 contains 14 residues. Germline trimming cut 3 bases from V and 4 bases from J; bases unmatched to any gene: 4. Here the CDR3 reads CASSARDRVYGYTF. In DNA form, the CDR3 reads TGTGCCAGCAGCGCCCGGGACAGGGTCTATGGCTACACCTTC.

The chain recombines TRBV7-2 with TRBJ2-1; TRBD2 matches 7 bases. Trimming removed 0 bases from V and 8 bases from J; junction bases left unmatched: 16. The CDR3 runs 18 residues. Per germline, CDR1 SGHTA and CDR2 FQGNSA. Here the CDR3 DNA reads TGTGCCAGCAGCTTAGCTGCGGGGGAGCGGACCAGGGTCTATGAGCAGTTCTTC. Amino acid sequence: CASSLAAGERTRVYEQFF.

The CDR3 DNA sequence: TGTGCCAGCAGGCCGTCGGACAGGGTCTTCGGCTACACCTTC. Residues: CASRPSDRVFGYTF. The genes are TRBV7-2 and TRBJ1-2; 8 bases line up with TRBD1. Per the germline V gene, CDR1 is SGHTA and CDR2 is FQGNSA. The V gene end was trimmed by 6 bases and the J gene end by 8 bases; junction bases not matched to a gene: 11. This CDR3 comprises 14 residues.

V usage is TRBV4-3 and J usage is TRBJ2-3; a possible D gene is TRBD2 (6 bases). Germline V CDR1 and CDR2: LGHNA, YSLEER. V was shortened by 0 bases and J by 5 bases, with 12 bases between the two germline ends. The CDR3 extends over 15 amino acids. CDR3 sequence: CASSQDLRGIDTQYF. The CDR3 region has the DNA TGCGCCAGCAGCCAAGATTTACGGGGGATAGATACGCAGTATTTT.

This clone has ten or more counts. The chain couples TRBV6-5 to TRBJ1-5; unclear D gene. The CDR3 runs to 15 residues. The germline CDR1 and CDR2 sequences are MNHEY and SVGAGI. Trimming took 0 bases from V and 7 from J, leaving 13 bases between them. CDR3 nucleotide sequence: TGTGCCAGCAGTTACTCTAGCAGTCTTCTACAGCCCCAGCATTTT. Translation gives CASSYSSSLLQPQHF.

V and J are TRBV24-1 and TRBJ2-1, with D maybe TRBD1 (6 bases). Germline-derived CDR1 and CDR2 are KGHDR and SFDVKD. The V gene lost 6 bases and the J gene lost 9 bases, with 17 bases spanning the gap. CDR3 length equals 14 residues. CDR3 region: CATSTPRGYGEQFF. The CDR3 DNA is TGTGCCACCAGTACCCCGAGGGGGTATGGTGAGCAGTTCTTC.

The chain is built from TRBV24-1 and TRBJ1-5; no firm D call. The V gene's germline CDR1 is KGHDR and CDR2 SFDVKD. The CDR3 is made up of 16 amino acids. The germline V and J ends were trimmed by 4 bases and 4 bases, with 16 bases remaining between them. The CDR3 loop is CATSESAPAGNQPQHF. For the CDR3, the DNA is TGTGCCACCAGTGAGTCGGCCCCCGCGGGAAATCAGCCCCAGCATTTT.

The rearrangement uses TRBV10-3 and TRBJ1-6, with 7 bases aligning to TRBD1. Germline trimming cut 10 bases from V and 5 bases from J; bases unmatched to any gene: 11. The CDR3 has 15 residues. Germline V lookup: CDR1 ENHRY, CDR2 SYGVKD. CDR3 region: CATLPRDRDNSPLHF. In DNA form, the CDR3 reads TGTGCCACCTTACCCCGGGACAGAGATAATTCACCCCTCCACTTT.

This rearrangement joins TRBV7-9 to TRBJ2-7; D possibly corresponds to TRBD2 (5 bases). Germline loops: CDR1 SEHNR, CDR2 FQNEAQ (reference sequence). CDR3 size: 12 residues. V lost 5 bases and J lost 5, with 10 bases in between. The CDR3 reads CASSPGRDEQYV. In DNA form, the CDR3 reads TGTGCCAGCAGCCCCGGGCGGGACGAGCAGTACGTC.

This clone was recorded only once. This chain uses TRBV7-9 with TRBJ1-2; D remains unclear. The CDR3 covers 15 residues. Germline V gene data show CDR1 as SEHNR and CDR2 as FQNEAQ (reference sequence). Trimming stripped 5 bases from V and 0 bases from J, with 13 bases between. DNA for the CDR3: TGTGCCAGCAGCAGCCGGGAGGAAGCTAACTATGGCTACACCTTC. Protein: CASSSREEANYGYTF.

The chain links TRBV30 to TRBJ1-3; 8 bases align to TRBD1. The germline gives CDR1 GTSNPN, CDR2 SVGIG (reference sequence). This CDR3 spans 15 amino acids. V lost 5 bases to trimming and J lost 0 bases; unmatched junction nucleotides: 6. The CDR3 nucleotides are TGTGCCTGGGGCAGGACAGGGAACTCTGGAAACACCATATATTTT. Translating gives CAWGRTGNSGNTIYF.